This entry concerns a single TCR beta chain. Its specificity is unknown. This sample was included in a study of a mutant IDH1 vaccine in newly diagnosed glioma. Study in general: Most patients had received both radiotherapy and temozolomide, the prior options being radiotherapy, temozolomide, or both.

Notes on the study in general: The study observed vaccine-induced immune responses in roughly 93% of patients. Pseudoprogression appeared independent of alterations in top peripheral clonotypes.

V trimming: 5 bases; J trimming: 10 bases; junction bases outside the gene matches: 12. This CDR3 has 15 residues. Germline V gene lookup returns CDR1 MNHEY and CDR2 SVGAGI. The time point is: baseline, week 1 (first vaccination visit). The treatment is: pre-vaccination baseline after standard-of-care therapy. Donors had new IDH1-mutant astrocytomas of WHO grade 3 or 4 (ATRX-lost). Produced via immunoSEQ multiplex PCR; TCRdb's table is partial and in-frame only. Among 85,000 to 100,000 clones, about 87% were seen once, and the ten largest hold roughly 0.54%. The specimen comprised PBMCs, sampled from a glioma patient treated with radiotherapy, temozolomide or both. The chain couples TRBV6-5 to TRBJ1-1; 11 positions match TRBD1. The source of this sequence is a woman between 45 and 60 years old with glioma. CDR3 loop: CASSQDRGQEGRAFF. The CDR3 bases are TGTGCCAGCAGTCAGGACAGGGGGCAGGAAGGAAGAGCTTTCTTT.